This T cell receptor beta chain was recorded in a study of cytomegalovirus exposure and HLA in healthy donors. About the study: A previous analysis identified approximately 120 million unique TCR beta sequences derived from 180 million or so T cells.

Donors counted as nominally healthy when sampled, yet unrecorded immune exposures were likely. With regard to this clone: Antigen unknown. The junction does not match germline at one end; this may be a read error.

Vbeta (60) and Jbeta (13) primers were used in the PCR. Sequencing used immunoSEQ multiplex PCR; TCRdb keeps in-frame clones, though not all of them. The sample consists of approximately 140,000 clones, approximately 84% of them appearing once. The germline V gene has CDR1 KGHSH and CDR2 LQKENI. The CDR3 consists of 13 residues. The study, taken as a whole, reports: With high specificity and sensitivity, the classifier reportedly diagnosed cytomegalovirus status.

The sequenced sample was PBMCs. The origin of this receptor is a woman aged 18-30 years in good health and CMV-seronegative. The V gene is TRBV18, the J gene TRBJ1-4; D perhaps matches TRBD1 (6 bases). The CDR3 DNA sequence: TGTGCCAGCTCTCCACAGGGAGGAGAAAAACTGTTTTTT. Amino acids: CASSPQGGEKLFF.